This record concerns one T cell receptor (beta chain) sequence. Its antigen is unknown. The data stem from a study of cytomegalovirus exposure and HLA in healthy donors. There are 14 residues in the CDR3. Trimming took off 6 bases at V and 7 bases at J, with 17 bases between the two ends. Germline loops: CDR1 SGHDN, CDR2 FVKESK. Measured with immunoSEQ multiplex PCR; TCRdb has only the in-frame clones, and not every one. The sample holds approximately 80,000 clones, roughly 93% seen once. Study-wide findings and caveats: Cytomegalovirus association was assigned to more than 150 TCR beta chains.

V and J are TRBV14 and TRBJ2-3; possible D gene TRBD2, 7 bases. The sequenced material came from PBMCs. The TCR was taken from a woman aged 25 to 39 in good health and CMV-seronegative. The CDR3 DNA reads TGTGCCAGCAGGACTGGGGGGGCTGTAAATACGCAGTATTTT. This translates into CASRTGGAVNTQYF.